This T cell receptor (beta chain) was obtained from a study of blood T cell repertoires in COVID-19. The protocol was immunoSEQ multiplex PCR, while the TCRdb copy is restricted to in-frame clones and leaves out a portion. Among roughly 190,000 clones listed, roughly four fifths were seen once. Study members were between roughly 18 and 89 years old and lived in about two dozen US regions. This CDR3 has 14 residues. Between the trimmed V and J ends, which lost 4 bases and 5 bases, there was a span of 14 bases. Per the germline V gene, CDR1 is SEHNR and CDR2 is FQNEAQ (reference sequence). The chain is built from TRBV7-9 and TRBJ2-5, with D possibly matching TRBD2 (5 bases). Specimen: PBMCs or T cells enriched from blood (not recorded which). The receptor comes from a man aged 35-49 years who had recovered from COVID-19. DNA of the CDR3: TGTGCCAGCAGCTCCACTAGGGCGTGGGAGACCCAGTACTTC. Residues: CASSSTRAWETQYF.